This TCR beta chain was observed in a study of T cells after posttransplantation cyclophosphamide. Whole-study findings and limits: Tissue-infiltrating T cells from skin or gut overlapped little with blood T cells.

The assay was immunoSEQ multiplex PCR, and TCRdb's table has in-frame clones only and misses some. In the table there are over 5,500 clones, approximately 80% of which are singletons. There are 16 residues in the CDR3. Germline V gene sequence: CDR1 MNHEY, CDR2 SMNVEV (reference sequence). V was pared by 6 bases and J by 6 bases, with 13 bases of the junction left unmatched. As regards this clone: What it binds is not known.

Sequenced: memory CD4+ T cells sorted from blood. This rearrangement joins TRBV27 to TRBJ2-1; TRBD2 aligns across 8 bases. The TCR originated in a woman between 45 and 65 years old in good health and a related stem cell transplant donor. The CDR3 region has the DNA TGTGCCAGCAGCCTGTGGGGACTAGGTACCCCCAATGAGCAGTTCTTC. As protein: CASSLWGLGTPNEQFF.